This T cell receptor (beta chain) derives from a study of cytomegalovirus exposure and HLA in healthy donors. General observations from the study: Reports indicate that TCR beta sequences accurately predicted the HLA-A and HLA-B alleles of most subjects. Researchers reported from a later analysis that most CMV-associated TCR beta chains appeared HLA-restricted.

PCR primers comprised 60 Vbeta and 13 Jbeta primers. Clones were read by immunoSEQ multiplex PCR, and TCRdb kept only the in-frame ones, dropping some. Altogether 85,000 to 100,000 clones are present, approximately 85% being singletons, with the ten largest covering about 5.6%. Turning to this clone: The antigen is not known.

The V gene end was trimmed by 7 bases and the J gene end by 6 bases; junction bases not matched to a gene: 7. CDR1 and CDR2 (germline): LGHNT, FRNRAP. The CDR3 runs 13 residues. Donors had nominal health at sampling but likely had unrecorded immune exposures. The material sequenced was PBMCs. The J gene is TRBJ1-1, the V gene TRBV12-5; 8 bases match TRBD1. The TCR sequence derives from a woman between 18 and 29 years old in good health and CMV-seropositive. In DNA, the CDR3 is TGTGCTAGTGCCCCGACAGGGGTCGCTGAAGCTTTCTTT. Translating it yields CASAPTGVAEAFF.